This is a list of T cell receptor beta chains from one sample in a study of blood T cells in healthy people across ages. TCRdb reanalysed the 5' RACE reads using MiXCR and keeps one entry per CDR3 protein. This table has 1.4 million to 1.5 million distinct CDR3 sequences, roughly 40% appearing once. The sequenced material came from blood. Every receptor here comes from a woman aged 18-29 years in good health. Both conserved end residues are part of each CDR3. Fields, in order: V gene, clone size, J gene, D gene, CDR3 protein, CDR3 DNA. D genes are given only for firm matches. Clone sizes are given selectively: once, few, many, or a class where the clone is expanded.

v_gene: TRBV28
abundance: -
j_gene: TRBJ2-1
d_gene: -
CDR3aa: CASSNPGWNAYNEQFF
CDR3nt: TGTGCCAGCAGCAACCCAGGGTGGAACGCCTACAATGAGCAGTTCTTC

v_gene: TRBV6-6
abundance: -
j_gene: TRBJ1-2
d_gene: -
CDR3aa: CASGGPGLKPNYGYTF
CDR3nt: TGTGCCAGCGGCGGTCCAGGGCTAAAACCTAACTATGGCTACACCTTC

v_gene: TRBV6-5
abundance: few
j_gene: TRBJ2-1
d_gene: -
CDR3aa: CASKSGAYNEQFF
CDR3nt: TGTGCCAGCAAGAGCGGCGCCTACAATGAGCAGTTCTTC

v_gene: TRBV6-6
abundance: -
j_gene: TRBJ2-1
d_gene: TRBD2
CDR3aa: CASSLNSGFWEQFF
CDR3nt: TGTGCCAGCAGTTTAAATAGCGGGTTCTGGGAGCAGTTCTTC

v_gene: TRBV10-3
abundance: -
j_gene: TRBJ1-6
d_gene: -
CDR3aa: CAIRGESSYNSPLHF
CDR3nt: TGTGCCATCAGGGGGGAGAGCTCCTATAATTCACCCCTCCACTTT

v_gene: TRBV20-1
abundance: -
j_gene: TRBJ2-5
d_gene: -
CDR3aa: CSARVSGVGETQYF
CDR3nt: TGCAGTGCTAGAGTATCAGGAGTCGGAGAGACCCAGTACTTC

v_gene: TRBV21-1
abundance: few
j_gene: TRBJ2-1
d_gene: -
CDR3aa: CASSKAPRWSENNEQFF
CDR3nt: TGTGCCAGCAGCAAAGCCCCTCGGTGGAGCGAGAACAATGAGCAGTTCTTC

v_gene: TRBV25-1
abundance: many
j_gene: TRBJ1-4
d_gene: -
CDR3aa: CASSEGIANEKLFF
CDR3nt: TGTGCCAGCAGTGAGGGGATCGCTAATGAAAAACTGTTTTTT

v_gene: TRBV20-1
abundance: -
j_gene: TRBJ1-1
d_gene: -
CDR3aa: CSARDQRENTEAFF
CDR3nt: TGCAGTGCTAGAGATCAGCGGGAAAACACTGAAGCTTTCTTT

v_gene: TRBV20-1
abundance: few
j_gene: TRBJ2-7
d_gene: TRBD2
CDR3aa: CSVLVTGGAEQYF
CDR3nt: TGCAGTGTTCTTGTAACGGGAGGTGCCGAGCAGTACTTC

v_gene: TRBV20-1
abundance: few
j_gene: TRBJ2-7
d_gene: -
CDR3aa: CSAGDTTSYEQYF
CDR3nt: TGCAGTGCGGGGGACACCACTTCCTACGAGCAGTACTTC

v_gene: TRBV20-1
abundance: many
j_gene: TRBJ2-7
d_gene: TRBD1
CDR3aa: CSAPTGSEQYF
CDR3nt: TGCAGTGCCCCGACAGGGAGCGAGCAGTACTTC

v_gene: TRBV7-8
abundance: -
j_gene: TRBJ2-1
d_gene: TRBD1
CDR3aa: CASSPGQGEGAEQFF
CDR3nt: TGTGCCAGCAGCCCTGGACAGGGAGAGGGGGCTGAGCAGTTCTTC

v_gene: TRBV5-1
abundance: few
j_gene: TRBJ2-3
d_gene: -
CDR3aa: CASSFLNPDTQYF
CDR3nt: TGCGCCAGCAGCTTCTTAAACCCAGATACGCAGTATTTT

v_gene: TRBV11-2
abundance: few
j_gene: TRBJ2-7
d_gene: TRBD2
CDR3aa: CASRSGTSDYEQYF
CDR3nt: TGTGCCAGCAGGTCCGGGACTAGCGACTACGAGCAGTACTTC

v_gene: TRBV3-1
abundance: -
j_gene: TRBJ1-1
d_gene: -
CDR3aa: CASSQGLSVNTEAFF
CDR3nt: TGTGCCAGCAGCCAAGGGCTCTCAGTGAACACTGAAGCTTTCTTT

v_gene: TRBV7-9
abundance: -
j_gene: TRBJ2-1
d_gene: TRBD2
CDR3aa: CASNKRPGTSGGAHNEQFF
CDR3nt: TGTGCCAGCAACAAACGCCCTGGGACTAGCGGGGGGGCGCACAATGAGCAGTTCTTC

v_gene: TRBV7-2
abundance: -
j_gene: TRBJ2-3
d_gene: TRBD2
CDR3aa: CASSPRASGRTDTQYF
CDR3nt: TGTGCCAGCAGCCCCCGGGCTAGCGGGAGAACAGATACGCAGTATTTT

v_gene: TRBV7-2
abundance: -
j_gene: TRBJ1-2
d_gene: -
CDR3aa: CASSRELQGHGYTF
CDR3nt: TGTGCCAGCAGCCGAGAGTTACAGGGTCATGGCTACACCTTC

v_gene: TRBV15
abundance: few
j_gene: TRBJ2-4
d_gene: -
CDR3aa: CATSRDGTGIQYF
CDR3nt: TGTGCCACCAGCAGAGACGGGACGGGCATTCAGTACTTC

v_gene: TRBV28
abundance: few
j_gene: TRBJ1-4
d_gene: TRBD1
CDR3aa: CASSRTGSSNEKLFF
CDR3nt: TGTGCCAGCAGTCGGACAGGGTCTTCTAATGAAAAACTGTTTTTT

v_gene: TRBV20-1
abundance: once
j_gene: TRBJ2-7
d_gene: -
CDR3aa: CSARPLLDNSYEQYF
CDR3nt: TGCAGTGCTAGACCCCTGTTGGACAACTCCTACGAGCAGTACTTC

v_gene: TRBV27
abundance: -
j_gene: TRBJ1-2
d_gene: TRBD1
CDR3aa: CASTRTGANYGYTF
CDR3nt: TGTGCCAGCACCCGGACAGGAGCGAACTATGGCTACACCTTC

v_gene: TRBV28
abundance: few
j_gene: TRBJ2-7
d_gene: -
CDR3aa: CASSTAPVSYEQYF
CDR3nt: TGTGCCAGCAGTACGGCCCCCGTGTCCTACGAGCAGTACTTC

v_gene: TRBV6-5
abundance: few
j_gene: TRBJ2-1
d_gene: -
CDR3aa: CASSYSGRPRGHEQFF
CDR3nt: TGTGCCAGCAGTTACAGTGGTCGACCCCGAGGGCATGAGCAGTTCTTC

v_gene: TRBV28
abundance: -
j_gene: TRBJ1-5
d_gene: -
CDR3aa: CASIDSFYSNQPQHF
CDR3nt: TGTGCCAGCATAGACAGCTTCTATAGCAATCAGCCCCAGCATTTT

v_gene: TRBV4-1
abundance: -
j_gene: TRBJ2-5
d_gene: TRBD2
CDR3aa: CASSQETSGGPGKTQYF
CDR3nt: TGCGCCAGCAGCCAAGAGACTAGCGGGGGGCCGGGGAAGACCCAGTACTTC

v_gene: TRBV5-1
abundance: -
j_gene: TRBJ2-1
d_gene: TRBD1
CDR3aa: CASSPSPWDREQFF
CDR3nt: TGCGCCAGCAGTCCTTCCCCTTGGGACAGAGAGCAGTTCTTC

v_gene: TRBV20-1
abundance: few
j_gene: TRBJ2-3
d_gene: -
CDR3aa: CSAREGAIDTQYF
CDR3nt: TGCAGTGCTAGAGAGGGCGCAATAGATACGCAGTATTTT

v_gene: TRBV25-1
abundance: few
j_gene: TRBJ1-1
d_gene: -
CDR3aa: CASSEAGAEAFF
CDR3nt: TGTGCCAGCAGTGAGGCAGGGGCTGAAGCTTTCTTT

v_gene: TRBV6-2/TRBV6-3
abundance: -
j_gene: TRBJ2-7
d_gene: -
CDR3aa: CASSYSRQGGSSYEQYF
CDR3nt: TGTGCCAGCAGTTACTCGAGGCAGGGCGGCTCCTCCTACGAGCAGTACTTC

v_gene: TRBV27
abundance: few
j_gene: TRBJ2-3
d_gene: -
CDR3aa: CASSYSDSSTDTQYF
CDR3nt: TGTGCCAGCAGTTATTCTGACAGTAGCACAGATACGCAGTATTTT

v_gene: TRBV2
abundance: -
j_gene: TRBJ2-7
d_gene: -
CDR3aa: CASSDHTRSENEQYF
CDR3nt: TGTGCCAGCAGTGACCACACGAGGAGCGAGAACGAGCAGTACTTC

v_gene: TRBV24-1
abundance: -
j_gene: TRBJ1-6
d_gene: TRBD1
CDR3aa: CATSGTGGRNSPLHF
CDR3nt: TGTGCCACCAGTGGGACAGGGGGCCGGAATTCACCCCTCCACTTT

v_gene: TRBV11-2
abundance: -
j_gene: TRBJ2-1
d_gene: TRBD1
CDR3aa: CASSLGDRGANEQFF
CDR3nt: TGTGCCAGCAGCCTCGGGGACAGGGGGGCCAATGAGCAGTTCTTC

v_gene: TRBV7-2
abundance: few
j_gene: TRBJ2-7
d_gene: TRBD2
CDR3aa: CASSASPGGIYEQYF
CDR3nt: TGTGCCAGCAGCGCCTCCCCGGGAGGGATCTACGAGCAGTACTTC

v_gene: TRBV4-1
abundance: few
j_gene: TRBJ2-1
d_gene: -
CDR3aa: CASSQVGGGRSYNEQFF
CDR3nt: TGCGCCAGCAGCCAAGTAGGAGGCGGGCGCTCCTACAATGAGCAGTTCTTC

v_gene: TRBV20-1
abundance: few
j_gene: TRBJ2-7
d_gene: -
CDR3aa: CSAAYMGVATHEQYF
CDR3nt: TGCAGTGCTGCCTATATGGGAGTAGCAACCCACGAGCAGTACTTC

v_gene: TRBV7-2
abundance: few
j_gene: TRBJ2-7
d_gene: -
CDR3aa: CASSLDWQTYEQYF
CDR3nt: TGTGCCAGCAGCTTAGATTGGCAGACTTACGAGCAGTACTTC

v_gene: TRBV7-2
abundance: few
j_gene: TRBJ2-3
d_gene: -
CDR3aa: CASSLATGIATDTQYF
CDR3nt: TGTGCCAGCAGCTTAGCGACGGGTATAGCCACAGATACGCAGTATTTT

v_gene: TRBV29-1
abundance: few
j_gene: TRBJ1-2
d_gene: -
CDR3aa: CSVEGGQGYTF
CDR3nt: TGCAGCGTTGAAGGGGGGCAAGGCTACACCTTC

v_gene: TRBV9
abundance: -
j_gene: TRBJ2-7
d_gene: TRBD1
CDR3aa: CASSATGGSSYEQYF
CDR3nt: TGTGCCAGCAGCGCAACAGGGGGGTCCTCCTACGAGCAGTACTTC

v_gene: TRBV7-2
abundance: few
j_gene: TRBJ2-7
d_gene: TRBD1
CDR3aa: CASSKEGTGSYEQYF
CDR3nt: TGTGCCAGCTCAAAAGAGGGGACAGGGTCCTACGAGCAGTACTTC

v_gene: TRBV20-1
abundance: -
j_gene: TRBJ1-2
d_gene: TRBD1
CDR3aa: CSAREEGAKGYTF
CDR3nt: TGCAGTGCTAGAGAGGAGGGGGCCAAAGGCTACACCTTC